The source of this TCR beta chain is a study of vaccination and CD4 T cells after COVID-19. Cultured CD4+ T cell DNA was sequenced using the Oncomine TCR Beta short-read assay. Each CDR3 protein gets one entry after TCRdb re-called the PCR reads with MiXCR. The sample includes 15,000 to 17,000 distinct CDR3 sequences, approximately 48% of them seen just once. There are 14 residues in the CDR3. J was trimmed by 13 bases and V by 5 bases; bases with no gene match: 16. Germline V gene data show CDR1 as DFQATT and CDR2 as SNEGSKA (reference sequence). As to treatment: roughly 10-day PBMC culture with coronavirus spike peptide pools or control peptides (ViraFEST assay). This clonotype has only a few counts. The antigen remains unidentified.

V usage is TRBV20-1 and J usage is TRBJ1-1; 10 bases fit TRBD1. This clonotype was sampled from a human donor who had recovered from COVID-19. Sequencing was done on a sample of CD4+ T cells from blood, cultured in vitro. The CDR3 nucleotides read TGCAGTGCTGAATTTGGACAGGGGGTTCCGAAGGATTTCTTT. It specifies CSAEFGQGVPKDFF.